This T cell receptor beta chain comes out of a study of shared clonotypes between healthy human individuals. Only in-frame clones appear in the TCRdb table, and some are missing; sequencing was by immunoSEQ multiplex PCR. The sample yields millions of clones, 95% seen once. The TCR sequence derives from a man aged 18 to 30 in good health. Sequenced material: naive CD4+ T cells sorted from blood. The subset is: CD45RA+ positively selected.

The CDR3 spells CASSHLGGTGELFF. The CDR3 nucleotides read TGTGCCAGTAGTCACCTGGGGGGGACCGGGGAGCTGTTTTTT. The chain combines TRBV19 with TRBJ2-2; the match to TRBD2 covers 7 bases. Germline trimming cut 5 bases from V and 5 bases from J; bases unmatched to any gene: 5. The CDR3 consists of 14 residues. The germline gives CDR1 LNHDA, CDR2 SQIVND (reference sequence).